This TCR beta chain derives from a study of T cells in Graves' hyperthyroidism and ophthalmopathy. V was trimmed by 7 bases and J by 1 base, leaving 14 bases between them. The CDR3 loop spans 14 amino acids. The germline V gene has CDR1 MDHEN and CDR2 SYDVKM. Ophthalmopathy cases met thresholds of Clinical Activity Score at least 3, NOSPECS grade at least 4 and duration under 3 months. Patients were excluded because of uncontrolled infection, other autoimmune disease, pregnancy or lactation. TCR beta CDR3 regions were amplified from RNA transcripts. First-round RT-PCR with HTBI primers amplified the TCR CDR3 region. MiXCR, run by TCRdb on the multiplex PCR reads, gives a single entry per CDR3 protein. This table holds hundreds of thousands of distinct CDR3 sequences, approximately 23% found once. This clonotype was seen at least ten times.

This receptor was taken from a man aged 25-45 years with Graves' ophthalmopathy. The rearrangement joins TRBV28 to TRBJ2-7; tentative D call: TRBD2 (6 bases). Sequencing was performed on blood. The CDR3 is CASTERAVSYEQYF. The CDR3 nucleotides read TGTGCCAGCACCGAGCGGGCGGTATCCTACGAGCAGTACTTC.